This TCR beta chain was recovered during a study of beta chain features in type 1 diabetes (dated by TCRdb to between 2017 and 2018). Looking at the study overall: Patients and healthy donors did not differ in mean age, gender distribution, total cell number or subset yield. Across all samples, about 110 million sorted cells were examined, and cell number per subset correlated strongly with RNA yield. In the study, TCRB repertoires of sorted circulating CD4+ T cell subsets from recently diagnosed type 1 diabetes patients were compared with those of matched healthy donors. Regulatory and stem cell-like memory subsets were obtained from only 8 patients and about 8 healthy donors, while naive and central memory subsets were obtained from all 30 or so donors. General findings and caveats noted by the study authors: Shorter templates might have been favored by PCR, but patient and control samples were amplified and corrected together, so both groups would have been affected equally by any skew. HLA sub-analyses involved small numbers of individuals, so any influence of HLA type on TCRB rearrangement remained unresolved. In all four CD4+ subsets, TCRB CDR3 length was moderately but significantly shorter in type 1 diabetes patients. Because cDNA rather than genomic DNA was sequenced, highly expressing activated cells could have been over-represented, although no difference in activation and CD3 levels was found between groups. Naive, central memory and regulatory TCRB repertoires appeared more similar among patients than among healthy donors. Patients with type 1 diabetes made fewer insertions and deleted more nucleotides at VDJ recombination sites, implying thymic rearrangement abnormalities.

A single peripheral blood draw of approximately 0.11 L on average was collected from each donor into heparinised tubes. A BD FACSAria II and a panel including CD45RO, CCR7, CD25, CD127, CD95 and CD27 were used to sort naive, central memory, regulatory and stem cell-like memory CD4+ T cells. Every sorted population had a purity above 95%. PBMCs were isolated immediately by Lymphoprep density gradient centrifugation and stained directly without culture. So that batch effects would be minimized, each experiment stained and sorted samples in pairs, pairing one healthy donor with one patient. The sample holds many counts of this clone. The target of this receptor is not known. It has no much larger one-base neighbor in the sample; base qualities were not kept. The entire amount of isolated RNA was reverse transcribed using the High Capacity cDNA Reverse Transcription Kit, so the sequenced TCRB transcripts were expressed ones. Deep immunoSEQ sequencing was applied to naive, central memory and regulatory T cell samples, giving an average of roughly 3.3 million total reads per sample. Sorted cells were lysed in RLT buffer and RNA was extracted with DNase-treated RNeasy Micro or Mini kits, depending on cell number. Each cell subset was processed on its own to prevent cross-contamination, while patient and healthy donor samples were processed together. TCRB sequences were amplified from cDNA with the immunoSEQ multiplex PCR, producing 87-bp fragments spanning the CDR3 region. Amplicons were sequenced on the Illumina HiSeq platform. Regarding the original processing steps: Synthetic template baselines were used to correct PCR bias computationally, reads within Hamming distance 2 were collapsed together, and singletons that could not be merged were discarded. Reads were aligned to IMGT to assign V, D and J genes, CDR3 length, and insertions or deletions at six rearrangement sites. Clonotype counts were normalized to sorted cell number within each subset before computing true diversity and Gini coefficients with the tcR R package. The overlap coefficient, calculated on TCRB nucleotide sequences, was used to measure repertoire sharing. The source is immuneACCESS, and TCRdb retained only in-frame sequences with V and J called. Part of the clones is not carried over; for the studies checked, unresolved V genes explain less than half of this, and the remainder is unexplained. From that table come the V and J calls and clone size; the DNA was used to work out D and trimming. Within this sample are roughly 160,000 clones, with about 8% of them counted one time only. The ten biggest clones cover around 0.94% of the sample.

The origin of this receptor is a woman aged 35 to 49 with type 1 diabetes. Sequenced sample: central memory CD4+ T cells from blood.

The nucleotides are TGTGCCAGCAAGTTGGGACTGCCATACGAGCAGTACTTC. It translates to CASKLGLPYEQYF. The chain is encoded by TRBV2 joined to TRBJ2-7, with TRBD2 as a weak D call on 6 bases. The CDR3 runs 13 residues from the cysteine to the phenylalanine. Only the CDR3 part of the read is kept: 39 bases, read in frame from the first base. The germline V gene provides CDR1 SNHLY and CDR2 FYNNEI. V lost 7 bases and J lost 4 bases; the stretch between them is 14 bases long.